This T cell receptor beta chain was profiled in a study of blood T cell repertoires in COVID-19. Study as a whole: Italy, Spain and the United States were the sources of the convalescent and acute COVID-19 samples.

Some clones are missing from TCRdb's copy, which holds only in-frame ones; the method was immunoSEQ multiplex PCR. The sample lists some 150,000 clones, about 90% seen once, with 2% to 2.5% in the top ten. This receptor was taken from a human donor in a cohort sampled during active COVID-19. The material sequenced was peripheral blood.

In DNA form, the CDR3 reads TGTGCCAGCAGCTTAGTCGGGAATTACTACGAGCAGTACTTC. Its protein is CASSLVGNYYEQYF. This sequence joins TRBV7-9 and TRBJ2-7, with TRBD2 as a possible D gene (5 bases). There are 14 residues in the CDR3. Trimming took 1 base from V and 3 from J, leaving 10 bases between them. Germline values: CDR1 SEHNR, CDR2 FQNEAQ (reference sequence).